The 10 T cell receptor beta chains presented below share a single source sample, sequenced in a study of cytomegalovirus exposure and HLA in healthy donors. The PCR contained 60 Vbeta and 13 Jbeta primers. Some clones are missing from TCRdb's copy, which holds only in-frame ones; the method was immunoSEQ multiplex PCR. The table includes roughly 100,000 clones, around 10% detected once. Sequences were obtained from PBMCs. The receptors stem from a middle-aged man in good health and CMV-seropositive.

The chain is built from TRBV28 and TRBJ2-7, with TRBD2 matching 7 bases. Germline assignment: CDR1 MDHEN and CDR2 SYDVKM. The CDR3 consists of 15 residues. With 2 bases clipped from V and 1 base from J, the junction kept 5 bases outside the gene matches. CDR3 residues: CASSLQGGRSYEQYF. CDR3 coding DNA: TGTGCCAGCAGTTTACAGGGCGGGAGATCCTACGAGCAGTACTTC.

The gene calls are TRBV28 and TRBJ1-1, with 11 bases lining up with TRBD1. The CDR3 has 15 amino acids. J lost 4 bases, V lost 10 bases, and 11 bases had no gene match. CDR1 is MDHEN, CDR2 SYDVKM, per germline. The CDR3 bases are TGTGCCATCCGAATTGCCGGGACAGGGGGCACTGAAGCTTTCTTT. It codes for CAIRIAGTGGTEAFF.

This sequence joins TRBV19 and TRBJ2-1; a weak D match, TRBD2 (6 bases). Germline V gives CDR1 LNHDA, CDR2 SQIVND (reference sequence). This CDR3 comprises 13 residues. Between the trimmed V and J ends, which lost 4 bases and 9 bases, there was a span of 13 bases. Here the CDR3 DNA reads TGTGCCAGTAGTAGCCTAGCGCCGGCTGAGCAGTTCTTC. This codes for CASSSLAPAEQFF.

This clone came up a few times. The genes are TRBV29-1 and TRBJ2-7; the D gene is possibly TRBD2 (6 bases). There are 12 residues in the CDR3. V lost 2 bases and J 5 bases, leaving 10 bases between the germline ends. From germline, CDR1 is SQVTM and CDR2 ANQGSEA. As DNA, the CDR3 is TGCAGCGTTGAACAGGGAGGTGACGAGCAGTACTTC. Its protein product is CSVEQGGDEQYF.

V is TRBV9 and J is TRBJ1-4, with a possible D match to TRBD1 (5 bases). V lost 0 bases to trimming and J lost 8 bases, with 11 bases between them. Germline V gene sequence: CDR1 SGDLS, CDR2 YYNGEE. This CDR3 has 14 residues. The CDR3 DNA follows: TGTGCCAGCAGCGTAGAGGGGTTTAACGAAAAACTGTTTTTT. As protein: CASSVEGFNEKLFF.

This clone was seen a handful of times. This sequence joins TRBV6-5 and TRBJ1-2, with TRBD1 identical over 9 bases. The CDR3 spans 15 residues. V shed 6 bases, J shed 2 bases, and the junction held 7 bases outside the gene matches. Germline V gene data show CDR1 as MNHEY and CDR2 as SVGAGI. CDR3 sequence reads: CASRETGQGNYGYTF. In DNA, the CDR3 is TGTGCCAGCAGGGAGACGGGACAGGGAAACTATGGCTACACCTTC.

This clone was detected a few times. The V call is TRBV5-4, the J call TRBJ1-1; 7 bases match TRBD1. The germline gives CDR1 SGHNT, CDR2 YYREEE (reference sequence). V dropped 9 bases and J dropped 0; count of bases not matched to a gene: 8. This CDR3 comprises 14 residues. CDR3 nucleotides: TGTGCCACCTACAGGGGACCCATGAACACTGAAGCTTTCTTT. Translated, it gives CATYRGPMNTEAFF.

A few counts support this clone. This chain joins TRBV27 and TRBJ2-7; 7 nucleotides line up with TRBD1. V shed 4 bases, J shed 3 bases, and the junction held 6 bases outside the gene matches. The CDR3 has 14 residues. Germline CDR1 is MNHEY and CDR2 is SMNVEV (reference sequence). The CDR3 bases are TGTGCCAGCAGTTCTGGACAGGAATACTACGAGCAGTACTTC. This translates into CASSSGQEYYEQYF.

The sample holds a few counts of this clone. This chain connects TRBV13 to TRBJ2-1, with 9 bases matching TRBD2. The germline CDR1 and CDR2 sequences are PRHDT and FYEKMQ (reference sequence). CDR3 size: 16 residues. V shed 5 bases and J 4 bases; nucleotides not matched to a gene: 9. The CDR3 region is CASSEKGTSRYNEQFF. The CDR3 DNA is TGTGCCAGCAGCGAAAAAGGGACTAGCAGATACAATGAGCAGTTCTTC.

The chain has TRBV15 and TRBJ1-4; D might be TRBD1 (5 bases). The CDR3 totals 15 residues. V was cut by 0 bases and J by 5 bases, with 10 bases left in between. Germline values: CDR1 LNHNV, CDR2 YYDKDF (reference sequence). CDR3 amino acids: CATSRDLQENEKLFF. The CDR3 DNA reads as TGTGCCACCAGCAGAGATCTACAGGAAAATGAAAAACTGTTTTTT.